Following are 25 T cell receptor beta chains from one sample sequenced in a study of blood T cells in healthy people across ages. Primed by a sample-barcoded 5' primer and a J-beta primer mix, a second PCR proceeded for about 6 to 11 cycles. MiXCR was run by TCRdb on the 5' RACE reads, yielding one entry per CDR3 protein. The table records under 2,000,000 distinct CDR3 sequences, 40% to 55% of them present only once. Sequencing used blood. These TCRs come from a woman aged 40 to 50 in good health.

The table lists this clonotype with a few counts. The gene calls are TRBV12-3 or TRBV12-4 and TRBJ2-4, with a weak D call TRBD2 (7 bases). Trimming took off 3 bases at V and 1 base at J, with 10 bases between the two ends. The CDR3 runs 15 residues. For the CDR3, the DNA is TGTGCCAGCAGTTTGGCGGGGGCTGCCAAAAACATTCAGTACTTC. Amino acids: CASSLAGAAKNIQYF.

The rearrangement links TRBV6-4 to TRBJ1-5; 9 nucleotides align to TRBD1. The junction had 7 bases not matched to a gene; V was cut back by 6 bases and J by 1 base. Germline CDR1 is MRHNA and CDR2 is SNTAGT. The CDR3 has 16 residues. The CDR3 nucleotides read TGTGCCAGCAGGAGGGGGGACAGGGTCAGCAATCAGCCCCAGCATTTT. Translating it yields CASRRGDRVSNQPQHF.

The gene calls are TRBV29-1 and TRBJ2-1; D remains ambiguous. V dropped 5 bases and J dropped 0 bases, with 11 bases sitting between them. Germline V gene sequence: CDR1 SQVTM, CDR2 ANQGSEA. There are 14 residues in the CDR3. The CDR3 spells CSVLVRSSYNEQFF. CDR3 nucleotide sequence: TGCAGCGTTTTAGTCAGGTCCTCCTACAATGAGCAGTTCTTC.

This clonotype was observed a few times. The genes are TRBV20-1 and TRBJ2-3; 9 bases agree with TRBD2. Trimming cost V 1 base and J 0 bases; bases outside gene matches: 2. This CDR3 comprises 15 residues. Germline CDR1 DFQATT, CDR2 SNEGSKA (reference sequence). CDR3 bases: TGCAGTGCTAGAGCGAGCGGGGGGAGCACAGATACGCAGTATTTT. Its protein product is CSARASGGSTDTQYF.

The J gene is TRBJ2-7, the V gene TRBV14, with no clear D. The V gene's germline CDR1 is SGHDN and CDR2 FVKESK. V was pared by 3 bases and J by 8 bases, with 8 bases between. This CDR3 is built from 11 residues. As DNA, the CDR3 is TGTGCCAGCAGCCATTCCGGCAAGCAGTACTTC. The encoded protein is CASSHSGKQYF. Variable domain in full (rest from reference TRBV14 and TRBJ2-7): EAGVTQFPSHSVIEKGQTVTLRCDPISGHDNLYWYRRVMGKEIKFLLHFVKESKQDESGMPNNRFLAERTGGTYSTLKVQPAELEDSGVYFCASSHSGKQYFGPGTRLTVT.

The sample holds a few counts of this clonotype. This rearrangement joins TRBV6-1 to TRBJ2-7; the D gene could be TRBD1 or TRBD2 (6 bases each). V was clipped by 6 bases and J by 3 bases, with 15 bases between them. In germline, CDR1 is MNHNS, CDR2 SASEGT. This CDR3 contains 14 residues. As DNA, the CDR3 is TGTGCCAGCAGGGCGGAGGGGGTGTTCTACGAGCAGTACTTC. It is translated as CASRAEGVFYEQYF.

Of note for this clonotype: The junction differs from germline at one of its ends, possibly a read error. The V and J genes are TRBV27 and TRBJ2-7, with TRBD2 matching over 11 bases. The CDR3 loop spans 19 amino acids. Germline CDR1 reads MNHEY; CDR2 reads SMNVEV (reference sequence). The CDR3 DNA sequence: TGTGCCAGCCGACAGGGGGTAGGGATTAGCGGGGGGGCCTCCTACGAGCGGTACTTC. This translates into CASRQGVGISGGASYERYF.

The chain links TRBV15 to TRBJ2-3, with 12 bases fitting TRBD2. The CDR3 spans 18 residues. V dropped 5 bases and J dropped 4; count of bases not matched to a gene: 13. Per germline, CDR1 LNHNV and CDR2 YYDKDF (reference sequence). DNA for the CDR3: TGTGCCACCAGCCCCTTGGGGGCTAGCGGGGGGGCGGCAGATACGCAGTATTTT. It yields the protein CATSPLGASGGAADTQYF. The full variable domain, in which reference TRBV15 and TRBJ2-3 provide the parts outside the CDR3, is DAMVIQNPRYQVTQFGKPVTLSCSQTLNHNVMYWYQQKSSQAPKLLFHYYDKDFNNEADTPDNFQSRRPNTSFCFLDIRSPGLGDTAMYLCATSPLGASGGAADTQYFGPGTRLTVL.

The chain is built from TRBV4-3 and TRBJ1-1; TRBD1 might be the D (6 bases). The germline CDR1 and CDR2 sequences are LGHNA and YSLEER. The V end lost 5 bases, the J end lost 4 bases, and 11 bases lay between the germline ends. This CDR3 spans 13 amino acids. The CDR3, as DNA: TGCGCCAGCAGCGGGACACTTGGCACTGAAGCTTTCTTT. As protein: CASSGTLGTEAFF.

The CDR3 DNA sequence: TGCAGCGGCGGACAGAAAACCTTGGAGCAGTACTTC. This gives the protein CSGGQKTLEQYF. The chain links TRBV29-1 to TRBJ2-7, with TRBD1 as a possible D gene (6 bases). CDR3 length: 12 amino acids. Trimming shortened V by 7 bases and J by 7 bases, and 17 bases separated the two germline ends. Germline CDR1 SQVTM, CDR2 ANQGSEA.

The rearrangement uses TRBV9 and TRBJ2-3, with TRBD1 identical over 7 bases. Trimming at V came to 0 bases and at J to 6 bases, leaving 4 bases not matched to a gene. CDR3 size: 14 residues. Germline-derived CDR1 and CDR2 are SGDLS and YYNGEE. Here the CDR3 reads CASSVEGAGDTQYF. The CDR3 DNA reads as TGTGCCAGCAGCGTAGAGGGGGCCGGGGATACGCAGTATTTT.

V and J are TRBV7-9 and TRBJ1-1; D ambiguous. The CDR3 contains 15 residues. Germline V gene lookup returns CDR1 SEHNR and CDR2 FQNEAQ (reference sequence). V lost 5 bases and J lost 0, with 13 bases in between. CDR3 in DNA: TGTGCCAGCAGCCCAAGTCGCCAGCTGAACACTGAAGCTTTCTTT. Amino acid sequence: CASSPSRQLNTEAFF.

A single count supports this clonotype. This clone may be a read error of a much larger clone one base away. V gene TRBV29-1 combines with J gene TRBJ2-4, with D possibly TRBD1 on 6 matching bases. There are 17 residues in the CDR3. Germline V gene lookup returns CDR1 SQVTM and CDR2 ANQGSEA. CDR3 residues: CSVEDPRQGGAKDIQYF. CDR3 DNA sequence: TGCAGCGTTGAAGATCCTCGCCAAGGGGGAGCCAAAGACATTCAGTACTTC.

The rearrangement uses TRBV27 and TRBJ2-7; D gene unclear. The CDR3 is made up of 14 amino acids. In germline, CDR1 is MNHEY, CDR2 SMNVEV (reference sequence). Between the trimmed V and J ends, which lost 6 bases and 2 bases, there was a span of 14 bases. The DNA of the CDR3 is TGTGCCAGCAGAGCCAGGACCCAGACCTACGAGCAGTACTTC. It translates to CASRARTQTYEQYF.

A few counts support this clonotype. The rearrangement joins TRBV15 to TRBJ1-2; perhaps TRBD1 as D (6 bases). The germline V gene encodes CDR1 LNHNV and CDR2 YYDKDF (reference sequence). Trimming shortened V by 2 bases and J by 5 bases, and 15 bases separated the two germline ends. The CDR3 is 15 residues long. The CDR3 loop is CATSRSQGHQYGYTF. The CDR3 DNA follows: TGTGCCACCAGCAGATCACAGGGCCACCAATATGGCTACACCTTC.

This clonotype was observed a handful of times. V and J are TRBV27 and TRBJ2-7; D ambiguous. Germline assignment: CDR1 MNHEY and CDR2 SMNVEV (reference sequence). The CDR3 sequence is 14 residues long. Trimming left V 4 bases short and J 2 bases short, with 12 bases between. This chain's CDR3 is CASSSSNTAYEQYF. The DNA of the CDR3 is TGTGCCAGCAGTTCATCGAACACTGCCTACGAGCAGTACTTC.

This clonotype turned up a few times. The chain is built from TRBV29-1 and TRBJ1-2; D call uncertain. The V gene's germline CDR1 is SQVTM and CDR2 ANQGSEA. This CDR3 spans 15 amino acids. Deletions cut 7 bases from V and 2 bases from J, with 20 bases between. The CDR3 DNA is TGCAGCGGGTCTACCTTTGATGGCATGAACTATGGCTACACCTTC. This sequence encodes CSGSTFDGMNYGYTF.

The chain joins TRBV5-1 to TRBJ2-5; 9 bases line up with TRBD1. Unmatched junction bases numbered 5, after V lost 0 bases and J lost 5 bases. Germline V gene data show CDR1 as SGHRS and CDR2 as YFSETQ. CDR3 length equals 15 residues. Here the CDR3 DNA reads TGCGCCAGCAGCTTGGGGGACAGGGAAGTCGAGACCCAGTACTTC. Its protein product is CASSLGDREVETQYF.

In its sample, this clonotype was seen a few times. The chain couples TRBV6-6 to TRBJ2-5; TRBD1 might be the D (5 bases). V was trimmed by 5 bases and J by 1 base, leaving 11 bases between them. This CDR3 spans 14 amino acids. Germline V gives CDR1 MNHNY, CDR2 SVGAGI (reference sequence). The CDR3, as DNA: TGTGCCAGCAGTACAGGACATTCCCAAGAGACCCAGTACTTC. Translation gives CASSTGHSQETQYF.

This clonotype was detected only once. The CDR3 reads CASAAASRAGESTDTQYF. The CDR3 coding sequence is TGTGCCAGCGCAGCCGCTTCAAGAGCGGGGGAAAGCACAGATACGCAGTATTTT. The chain carries TRBV12-3 or TRBV12-4 and TRBJ2-3; TRBD2 agrees at 8 bases. The junction had 16 bases not matched to a gene; V was cut back by 8 bases and J by 0 bases. The length of the CDR3 is 18 residues.

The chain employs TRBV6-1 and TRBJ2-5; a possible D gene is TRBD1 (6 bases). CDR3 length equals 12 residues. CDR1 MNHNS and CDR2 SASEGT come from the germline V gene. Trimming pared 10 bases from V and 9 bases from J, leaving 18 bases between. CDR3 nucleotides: TGTGCCATCACCTTGACAGGCAGGGCCCAGTACTTC. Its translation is CAITLTGRAQYF.

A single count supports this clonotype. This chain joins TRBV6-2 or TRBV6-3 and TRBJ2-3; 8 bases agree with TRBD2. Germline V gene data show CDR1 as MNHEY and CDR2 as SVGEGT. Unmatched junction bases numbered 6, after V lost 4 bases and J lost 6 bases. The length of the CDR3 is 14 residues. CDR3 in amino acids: CASSFSGVLDTQYF. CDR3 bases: TGTGCCAGCAGTTTTAGCGGGGTACTGGATACGCAGTATTTT.

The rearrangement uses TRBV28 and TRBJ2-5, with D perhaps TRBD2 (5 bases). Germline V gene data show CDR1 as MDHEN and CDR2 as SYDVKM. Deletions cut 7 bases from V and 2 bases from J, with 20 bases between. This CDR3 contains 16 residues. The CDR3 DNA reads TGTGCCAGCAAGTCGACCGAGGGAGTTAGGCAAGAGACCCAGTACTTC. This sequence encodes CASKSTEGVRQETQYF.

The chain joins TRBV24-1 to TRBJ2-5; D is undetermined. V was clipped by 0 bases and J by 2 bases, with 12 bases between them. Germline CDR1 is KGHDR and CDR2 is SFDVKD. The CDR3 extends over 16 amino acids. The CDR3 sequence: CATSDLGSAEQETQYF. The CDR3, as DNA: TGTGCCACCAGTGATTTGGGTTCGGCAGAACAAGAGACCCAGTACTTC.

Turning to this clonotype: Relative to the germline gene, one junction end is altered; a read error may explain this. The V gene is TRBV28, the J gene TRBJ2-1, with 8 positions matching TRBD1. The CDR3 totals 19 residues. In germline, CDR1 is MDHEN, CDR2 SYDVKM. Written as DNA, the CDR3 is TGTGCCAGCAGTTTACCAACAACTAAACAGGGGGACTCCTACAATGAGCGGTTCTTC. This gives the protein CASSLPTTKQGDSYNERFF.